The T cell receptor (beta chain) under discussion was sequenced for a study of cytomegalovirus exposure and HLA in healthy donors. Overall study results and limits: Subsequent analysis of the 100 to 150 validation repertoires found a tendency for first-cohort TCR clusters to co-occur.

Donors came from a validation cohort of over a hundred subjects, distinct from the first 666-subject cohort. This clone was found a few times. Its antigen is still unknown. Libraries were prepared by immunoSEQ multiplex PCR; TCRdb keeps only in-frame clonotypes and omits some of them. The sample holds some 150,000 clones, about 86% seen once. The V gene end was trimmed by 5 bases and the J gene end by 7 bases; junction bases not matched to a gene: 12. Germline V gives CDR1 PRHDT, CDR2 FYEKMQ (reference sequence). The CDR3 spans 15 residues. The sample comprised PBMCs. The TCR comes from a man aged 18-30 years in good health and CMV-seropositive. The chain uses TRBV13 and TRBJ2-7; 9 bases map to TRBD2. The DNA for the CDR3 is TGTGCCAGCAGCCCGCCGGGTAGCGGGAGTCGGGAGCAGTACTTC. Translating it yields CASSPPGSGSREQYF.